Below are 29 T cell receptor beta chains sequenced from a single sample in a study of response to subunit inactivated influenza vaccine. Using its own MiXCR run on the RT-PCR reads, TCRdb lists one record per CDR3 protein. The table has hundreds of thousands of distinct CDR3 sequences, about 7.6% seen once. The sample was PBMCs from blood, taken around 25 months after vaccination. These receptors were collected from a man between 45 and 75 years old who received an inactivated influenza vaccine.

In its sample, this clonotype was seen many times. The CDR3 DNA reads TGCAGTGCCACGGGACTAGCGGGAGGGCCGGGAGAGACCCAGTACTTC. Protein: CSATGLAGGPGETQYF. This sequence joins TRBV20-1 and TRBJ2-5; 16 nucleotides match TRBD2. The junction had 8 bases not matched to a gene; V was cut back by 6 bases and J by 4 bases. The CDR3 loop spans 16 amino acids. CDR1 and CDR2 (germline): DFQATT, SNEGSKA (reference sequence).

The J gene is TRBJ1-2, the V gene TRBV5-6; D is ambiguous. CDR1 is SGHDT, CDR2 YYEEEE, per germline. The ends were cut back, 1 base at V and 5 bases at J, with 6 bases in the middle. This CDR3 region has 12 residues. CDR3 in DNA: TGTGCCAGCAGCTTGACCCGATATGGCTACACCTTC. This gives the protein CASSLTRYGYTF.

This clonotype showed up many times. The rearrangement joins TRBV29-1 to TRBJ2-5; D is possibly TRBD2 (6 bases). V was shortened by 0 bases and J by 7 bases, with 15 bases between the two germline ends. CDR3 length: 14 amino acids. The germline CDR1 and CDR2 sequences are SQVTM and ANQGSEA. The CDR3 DNA reads as TGCAGCGTTGAAGAGGGGGGTACGGGGTTGACCCAGTACTTC. Its translation is CSVEEGGTGLTQYF.

This clonotype was counted ten times or more. The chain combines TRBV19 with TRBJ2-1; no definite D call. Germline CDR1 and CDR2: LNHDA and SQIVND (reference sequence). Deletions cut 0 bases from V and 6 bases from J, with 15 bases between. CDR3 size: 16 residues. CDR3 loop: CASSIEQTLSGNEQFF. The DNA for the CDR3 is TGTGCCAGTAGTATAGAACAGACCCTATCCGGCAATGAGCAGTTCTTC.

The table lists this clonotype with a few counts. This chain connects TRBV27 to TRBJ2-6; 8 bases match TRBD1. Germline assignment: CDR1 MNHEY and CDR2 SMNVEV (reference sequence). The CDR3 sequence is 17 residues long. With V trimmed by 4 bases and J by 0 bases, 5 bases remained unmatched. This CDR3 is CASSYQGAVSGANVLTF. The CDR3 nucleotides read TGTGCCAGCAGTTACCAGGGGGCGGTCTCTGGGGCCAACGTCCTGACTTTC.

This clonotype has ten or more counts. The chain carries TRBV29-1 and TRBJ2-3; D is perhaps TRBD2 (5 bases). Germline V gene sequence: CDR1 SQVTM, CDR2 ANQGSEA. This CDR3 region has 11 residues. V shed 4 bases and J shed 4 bases, with 6 bases lying between them. CDR3 coding DNA: TGCAGCGTTGGAGGGTCAGATACGCAGTATTTT. This encodes CSVGGSDTQYF.

There are a few counts of this clonotype. The V gene is TRBV28, the J gene TRBJ2-3; 11 bases fit TRBD2. Trimming removed 2 bases from V and 10 bases from J; junction bases left unmatched: 17. This CDR3 comprises 18 residues. Germline-derived CDR1 and CDR2 are MDHEN and SYDVKM. CDR3 sequence (DNA): TGTGCCAGCAGTTTACCTGTTGGTGGTCTAGCGGGGGGAGGAGCGCAGTATTTT. This gives the protein CASSLPVGGLAGGGAQYF.

V gene TRBV19 combines with J gene TRBJ1-5; D not resolved. With 3 bases removed from V and 3 bases from J, the gap between germline ends came to 12 bases. This CDR3 region has 15 residues. In germline, CDR1 is LNHDA, CDR2 SQIVND (reference sequence). CDR3 in DNA: TGTGCCAGTAGTATCATCCCACAGATCAATCAGCCCCAGCATTTT. Translation gives CASSIIPQINQPQHF.

This chain joins TRBV6-5 and TRBJ2-3; possible D gene TRBD2, 6 bases. The CDR3 consists of 18 residues. Trimming removed 0 bases from V and 2 bases from J, with 18 bases in between. In germline, CDR1 is MNHEY, CDR2 SVGAGI. Written as DNA, the CDR3 is TGTGCCAGCAGTTACTCGATTTTGGCGGGGTTCGACACAGATACGCAGTATTTT. Residues: CASSYSILAGFDTDTQYF.

This clonotype was recorded a few times. The chain links TRBV6-6 to TRBJ2-7; the D is unclear. Trimming shortened V by 4 bases and J by 5 bases, and 12 bases separated the two germline ends. The CDR3 runs 13 residues. Per germline, CDR1 MNHNY and CDR2 SVGAGI (reference sequence). CDR3 sequence: CASSSGLWDEQYF. CDR3 DNA sequence: TGTGCCAGCAGTTCCGGTCTTTGGGACGAGCAGTACTTC.

This clonotype was picked up a small number of times. The chain couples TRBV29-1 to TRBJ2-4, with D possibly being TRBD2 (6 bases). Germline V CDR1 and CDR2: SQVTM, ANQGSEA. This CDR3 has 14 residues. The ends were cut back, 4 bases at V and 4 bases at J, with 14 bases in the middle. The CDR3 DNA is TGCAGCGTTGCTGACGTTGGGGGGAAAAACATTCAGTACTTC. This translates into CSVADVGGKNIQYF.

This chain uses TRBV20-1 with TRBJ1-4, with D tentatively TRBD1 (6 bases). This CDR3 contains 14 residues. V was clipped by 5 bases and J by 6 bases, with 16 bases between them. The germline V gene has CDR1 DFQATT and CDR2 SNEGSKA (reference sequence). The CDR3 DNA sequence: TGCAGTGCTCAAACAGGGTTTAATGATGAAAAACTGTTTTTT. Translated: CSAQTGFNDEKLFF.

The genes are TRBV9 and TRBJ2-1; 11 bases align to TRBD2. CDR1 is SGDLS, CDR2 YYNGEE, per germline. V gave up 5 bases and J gave up 3 bases; unmatched junction bases: 4. The CDR3 runs 15 residues. DNA of the CDR3: TGTGCCAGCAGAGCGGGACTAGCGGACTACAATGAGCAGTTCTTC. This codes for CASRAGLADYNEQFF.

This clonotype was picked up a small number of times. The chain combines TRBV2 with TRBJ1-6; possibly TRBD1 for D (6 bases). The germline V gene encodes CDR1 SNHLY and CDR2 FYNNEI. The germline V and J ends were trimmed by 4 bases and 10 bases, with 17 bases remaining between them. The CDR3 has 15 residues. CDR3 amino acids: CASSAEGTMGSPLHF. CDR3 sequence (DNA): TGTGCCAGCAGTGCCGAAGGGACAATGGGCTCACCCCTCCACTTT.

In its sample, this clonotype was seen many times. Here the CDR3 DNA reads TGCGCCAGCAGCGCCTTCCTTGGGCAGATGAACACTGAAGCTTTCTTT. Protein: CASSAFLGQMNTEAFF. J is TRBJ1-1 and V is TRBV5-1; the D is unclear. The germline CDR1 and CDR2 sequences are SGHRS and YFSETQ. This CDR3 comprises 16 residues. Deletions cut 4 bases from V and 0 bases from J, with 16 bases between. The full variable domain, completed using reference TRBV5-1 and TRBJ1-1, is KAGVTQTPRYLIKTRGQQVTLSCSPISGHRSVSWYQQTPGQGLQFLFEYFSETQRNKGNFPGRFSGRQFSNSRSEMNVSTLELGDSALYLCASSAFLGQMNTEAFFGQGTRLTVV.

V usage is TRBV10-1 and J usage is TRBJ2-3; D is possibly TRBD2 (5 bases). Germline-derived CDR1 and CDR2 are WNHNN and SYGVQD (reference sequence). V lost 8 bases, J lost 2 bases, and 23 bases lay in between. The CDR3 sequence is 17 residues long. This CDR3 is CASVPSGKDSLTDTQYF. The CDR3 bases are TGCGCCAGCGTCCCCTCGGGAAAGGACTCTCTCACAGATACGCAGTATTTT.

J is TRBJ2-7 and V is TRBV6-2 or TRBV6-3; D ambiguous. CDR3 length equals 12 residues. Germline V gene sequence: CDR1 MNHEY, CDR2 SVGEGT. Trimming cost V 5 bases and J 7 bases, with 12 bases left between them. This chain's CDR3 is CASSRPQVEQYF. The CDR3 DNA reads as TGTGCCAGCAGTCGACCCCAAGTAGAGCAGTACTTC.

This clonotype occurred many times. The chain carries TRBV28 and TRBJ2-1; 7 bases match TRBD1. The trim removed 5 bases at V and 3 bases at J, leaving 7 bases unmatched. The V gene's germline CDR1 is MDHEN and CDR2 SYDVKM. The CDR3 is made up of 15 amino acids. CDR3 nucleotides: TGTGCCAGCAGTCCCGGGGACAGATTCTACAATGAGCAGTTCTTC. As protein: CASSPGDRFYNEQFF.

The sample holds a few counts of this clonotype. The V call is TRBV10-3, the J call TRBJ1-4; TRBD1 agrees at 7 bases. The CDR3 has 14 residues. The germline V gene has CDR1 ENHRY and CDR2 SYGVKD. V lost 6 bases and J lost 8; bases outside the gene matches: 9. The CDR3 nucleotides are TGTGCCATCAGCGAAACAGGGGCGGGGGAAAAACTGTTTTTT. Residues: CAISETGAGEKLFF.

V usage is TRBV7-9 and J usage is TRBJ2-5, with D tentatively TRBD1 or TRBD2 (5 bases each). This CDR3 is built from 14 residues. Per the germline V gene, CDR1 is SEHNR and CDR2 is FQNEAQ (reference sequence). V lost 3 bases and J lost 2, with 10 bases in between. As DNA, the CDR3 is TGTGCCAGCAGCTTTTGGGGGTCACAAGAGACCCAGTACTTC. Protein product: CASSFWGSQETQYF.

The table lists this clonotype with a count of one. This sequence joins TRBV9 and TRBJ2-7; D uncertain. V shed 2 bases and J shed 2 bases, with 14 bases lying between them. CDR3 size: 15 residues. Per the germline V gene, CDR1 is SGDLS and CDR2 is YYNGEE. CDR3 sequence: CASSVRPEVTYEQYF. CDR3 coding DNA: TGTGCCAGCAGCGTCCGCCCTGAGGTCACCTACGAGCAGTACTTC.

This clonotype was seen a handful of times. This rearrangement joins TRBV5-1 to TRBJ2-5, with 7 positions matching TRBD1. The CDR3 extends over 14 amino acids. Germline CDR1 and CDR2: SGHRS and YFSETQ. Trimming took 2 bases from V and 2 from J; bases not matched to a gene: 3. Here the CDR3 DNA reads TGCGCCAGCAGCTTTCAGGGGGTTCAAGAGACCCAGTACTTC. Translated: CASSFQGVQETQYF.

This clonotype was counted many times. The rearrangement links TRBV20-1 to TRBJ2-7, with TRBD2 identical over 10 bases. The CDR3 has 15 residues. V trimming: 3 bases; J trimming: 4 bases; junction bases outside the gene matches: 9. From germline, CDR1 is DFQATT and CDR2 SNEGSKA (reference sequence). CDR3 loop: CSASPGLARVYEQYF. As DNA, the CDR3 is TGCAGTGCTAGCCCGGGACTAGCGAGGGTATACGAGCAGTACTTC.

This clonotype appeared a few times. J is TRBJ2-3 and V is TRBV20-1, with 14 positions matching TRBD2. J gave up 4 bases and V 5 bases, and 8 bases lay outside the gene matches. The V gene's germline CDR1 is DFQATT and CDR2 SNEGSKA (reference sequence). The CDR3 length is 16 residues. The CDR3 sequence is CSAAMTSGRAPDTQYF. Written as DNA, the CDR3 is TGCAGTGCTGCCATGACTAGCGGGAGGGCCCCAGATACGCAGTATTTT.

In this sample, this clonotype turned up many times. The rearrangement joins TRBV4-1 to TRBJ2-1; the D gene is possibly TRBD2 (7 bases). CDR3 length: 15 amino acids. Germline V CDR1 and CDR2: MGHRA, YSYEKL. Trimming stripped 2 bases from V and 3 bases from J, with 11 bases between. In nucleotides, the CDR3 is TGCGCCAGCAGCCAACGGGGGGACATCTACAATGAGCAGTTCTTC. Translation gives CASSQRGDIYNEQFF.

This clonotype has ten or more counts. The CDR3 nucleotides read TGTGCCAGCAGCCGGGACTCCCTCACAGATACGCAGTATTTT. It yields the protein CASSRDSLTDTQYF. This chain joins TRBV7-7 and TRBJ2-3; TRBD2 might be the D (6 bases). CDR1 is SSHAT and CDR2 is FNYEAQ in the germline V gene (reference sequence). With 5 bases removed from V and 2 bases from J, the gap between germline ends came to 11 bases. The CDR3 consists of 14 residues.

V usage is TRBV6-2 or TRBV6-3 and J usage is TRBJ2-7; either TRBD1 or TRBD2 may fit D (5 bases each). Germline values: CDR1 MNHEY, CDR2 SVGEGT. This CDR3 is 15 amino acids long. Trimming pared 2 bases from V and 3 bases from J, leaving 14 bases between. The CDR3 spells CASSYLGRTNYEQYF. The CDR3 DNA follows: TGTGCCAGCAGTTACCTGGGACGGACGAACTACGAGCAGTACTTC.

This clonotype has a handful of counts. The chain has TRBV9 and TRBJ2-7; 8 positions match TRBD2. CDR1 SGDLS and CDR2 YYNGEE come from the germline V gene. The CDR3 runs 14 residues. V was pared by 0 bases and J by 5 bases, with 4 bases of the junction left unmatched. The CDR3 loop reads CASSVAGGIDEQYF. Here the CDR3 DNA reads TGTGCCAGCAGCGTAGCGGGAGGGATTGACGAGCAGTACTTC.

The sample holds many counts of this clonotype. The chain uses TRBV7-2 and TRBJ2-7; TRBD2 matches 7 bases. Germline trimming cut 3 bases from V and 2 bases from J; bases unmatched to any gene: 7. The CDR3 length is 15 residues. CDR1 and CDR2 (germline): SGHTA, FQGNSA. CDR3 in amino acids: CASSFVGGGPYEQYF. The CDR3 DNA reads TGTGCCAGCAGCTTCGTCGGGGGAGGGCCCTACGAGCAGTACTTC.